These 20 T cell receptor beta chains were sequenced from one sample in a study of Ad26.COV2.S vaccination and SARS-CoV-2 variants. The data were produced by immunoSEQ multiplex PCR, yet TCRdb's version contains in-frame clones alone and is incomplete. This sample has about 420,000 clones, with 85% to 90% found just once. The treatment: around 19 received Ad26.COV2.S at low or high dose, single or two shots; several received placebo; per-sample allocation not given. After the first vaccine or placebo injection, samples were drawn on day 63. Sequences were derived from peripheral blood, sampled in a trial of Ad26.COV2.S vaccine versus placebo. The receptor source for this set is a person between 18 and 65 years old who received the Ad26.COV2.S COVID-19 vaccine or a placebo.

V gene TRBV4-1 combines with J gene TRBJ1-5; the D is unclear. The CDR3 length is 18 residues. From germline, CDR1 is MGHRA and CDR2 YSYEKL. Trimming cost V 1 base and J 3 bases, with 19 bases left between them. This CDR3 reads CASSQVVPGLGNNQPQHF. The CDR3 nucleotides are TGCGCCAGCAGCCAAGTGGTTCCGGGCTTGGGAAACAATCAGCCCCAGCATTTT.

CDR3 region: CSVYRLLAVPSPSTDTQYF. The DNA for the CDR3 is TGCAGCGTATATAGGTTACTAGCGGTGCCCTCTCCTAGCACAGATACGCAGTATTTT. The chain uses TRBV29-1 and TRBJ2-3, with 8 bases that match TRBD2. V lost 6 bases, J lost 0 bases, and 20 bases stayed unmatched. CDR1 and CDR2 (germline): SQVTM, ANQGSEA. This CDR3 spans 19 amino acids.

The genes are TRBV27 and TRBJ1-6; weak D call: TRBD1 (5 bases). From germline, CDR1 is MNHEY and CDR2 SMNVEV (reference sequence). The CDR3 is 13 residues long. Trimming left V 3 bases short and J 10 bases short, with 10 bases between. In nucleotides, the CDR3 is TGTGCCAGCAGTTTCTCAGGGTTCTCACCCCTCCACTTT. It specifies CASSFSGFSPLHF.

This clone was detected once. The V and J genes are TRBV30 and TRBJ1-1, with TRBD1 identical over 7 bases. Germline assignment: CDR1 GTSNPN and CDR2 SVGIG (reference sequence). J was trimmed by 3 bases and V by 2 bases; bases with no gene match: 6. This CDR3 comprises 14 residues. The CDR3 DNA reads TGTGCCTGGAGTCGCGACAGGGTGTACACTGAAGCTTTCTTT. It translates to CAWSRDRVYTEAFF.

V and J are TRBV6-2 or TRBV6-3 and TRBJ1-5; 12 nucleotides align to TRBD1. The germline V gene has CDR1 MNHEY and CDR2 SVGEGT. The trim removed 4 bases at V and 6 bases at J, leaving 19 bases unmatched. This CDR3 is 20 amino acids long. CDR3 nucleotides: TGTGCCAGCAGTTTTCCTCACCCGGGACAGGGGGCTAGGGGTGGTCAGCCCCAGCATTTT. Protein sequence: CASSFPHPGQGARGGQPQHF.

CDR3 sequence reads: CASSEDRAGGYNEQFF. CDR3 nucleotide sequence: TGTGCCAGCAGTGAAGACCGGGCGGGGGGATACAATGAGCAGTTCTTC. This chain links TRBV2 with TRBJ2-1; the match to TRBD2 covers 8 bases. V gave up 1 base and J gave up 4 bases; unmatched junction bases: 6. This CDR3 is built from 16 residues. Germline V CDR1 and CDR2: SNHLY, FYNNEI.

The V gene is TRBV4-2, the J gene TRBJ2-1; 8 positions agree with TRBD2. V lost 6 bases, J lost 7 bases, and 11 bases stayed unmatched. This CDR3 has 15 residues. The V gene's germline CDR1 is LGHNA and CDR2 YNFKEQ. CDR3 nucleotide sequence: TGTGCCAGCAGTCCAATCGGGGGGGCCGATAATGAGCAGTTCTTC. Its protein product is CASSPIGGADNEQFF.

V usage is TRBV18 and J usage is TRBJ1-5; tentative D call: TRBD1 (5 bases). Trimming removed 4 bases from V and 0 bases from J, with 10 bases in between. The CDR3 sequence is 15 residues long. Germline lookup yields CDR1 KGHSH and CDR2 LQKENI. CDR3 nucleotides: TGTGCCAGCTCACTCACAGGTTATAGCAATCAGCCCCAGCATTTT. It translates to CASSLTGYSNQPQHF.

This clone came up once. As DNA, the CDR3 is TGTGCCAGTAGTGCCACAGGGGGCACTGAGCAGTTCTTC. This translates into CASSATGGTEQFF. This rearrangement joins TRBV19 to TRBJ2-1; 9 nucleotides match TRBD1. Germline V lookup: CDR1 LNHDA, CDR2 SQIVND (reference sequence). J gave up 9 bases and V 5 bases, and 5 bases lay outside the gene matches. There are 13 residues in the CDR3.

J is TRBJ1-5 and V is TRBV6-2 or TRBV6-3, with TRBD1 matching 7 bases. CDR1 and CDR2 from the germline V gene are MNHEY and SVGEGT. This CDR3 comprises 14 residues. Trimming took 4 bases from V and 3 from J; bases not matched to a gene: 3. CDR3 region: CASSSGTVNQPQHF. The CDR3 DNA reads as TGTGCCAGCAGTTCGGGGACAGTCAATCAGCCCCAGCATTTT.

The V and J genes are TRBV7-2 and TRBJ2-2; TRBD1 matches 8 bases. This CDR3 is built from 17 residues. Trimming took 4 bases from V and 6 from J; bases not matched to a gene: 13. The germline V gene has CDR1 SGHTA and CDR2 FQGNSA. This CDR3 is CASSYARQGRLPGELFF. CDR3 coding DNA: TGTGCCAGCAGCTACGCCAGACAGGGGAGGTTGCCCGGGGAGCTGTTTTTT.

The chain uses TRBV7-6 and TRBJ2-3, with 8 positions matching TRBD2. In germline, CDR1 is SGHVS, CDR2 FNYEAQ. The CDR3 has 16 residues. Germline trimming cut 2 bases from V and 2 bases from J; bases unmatched to any gene: 6. The CDR3 DNA sequence: TGTGCCAGCAGCTTAAGGAGCGGGGGATCCACAGATACGCAGTATTTT. Translating gives CASSLRSGGSTDTQYF. Combining the CDR3 with reference TRBV7-6 and TRBJ2-3 gives the whole variable domain GAGVSQSPRYKVTKRGQDVALRCDPISGHVSLYWYRQALGQGPEFLTYFNYEAQQDKSGLPNDRFSAERPEGSISTLTIQRTEQRDSAMYRCASSLRSGGSTDTQYFGPGTRLTVL.

This rearrangement joins TRBV18 to TRBJ1-6; D may be TRBD1 (5 bases). Trimming removed 6 bases from V and 5 bases from J, with 17 bases in between. Germline assignment: CDR1 KGHSH and CDR2 LQKENI. The CDR3 contains 16 residues. The CDR3, as DNA: TGTGCCAGCTCGTCGGCGGCGGCGGGGGATAATTCACCCCTCCACTTT. Translating gives CASSSAAAGDNSPLHF.

The chain is built from TRBV27 and TRBJ2-7, with TRBD2 identical over 15 bases. V was clipped by 0 bases and J by 2 bases; unmatched bases: 5. CDR1 is MNHEY and CDR2 is SMNVEV in the germline V gene (reference sequence). This CDR3 region has 18 residues. The CDR3 protein is CASSLSGLAGGPPYEQYF. The CDR3 DNA follows: TGTGCCAGCAGTTTATCGGGACTAGCGGGGGGACCGCCCTACGAGCAGTACTTC.

This clone occurred a few times. The chain carries TRBV2 and TRBJ2-7, with 8 bases aligning to TRBD1. Germline V gene lookup returns CDR1 SNHLY and CDR2 FYNNEI. CDR3 length equals 15 residues. V trimming: 7 bases; J trimming: 2 bases; junction bases outside the gene matches: 10. The CDR3 nucleotides read TGTGCCAGCACCCGGGGCAGGGGGCATACCTACGAGCAGTACTTC. Amino acids: CASTRGRGHTYEQYF.

J is TRBJ2-7 and V is TRBV5-1; 9 bases line up with TRBD1. Germline V lookup: CDR1 SGHRS, CDR2 YFSETQ. CDR3 length: 15 residues. With V trimmed by 0 bases and J by 2 bases, 3 bases remained unmatched. In nucleotides, the CDR3 is TGCGCCAGCAGCTTGGCCGGGACAGGGACCTACGAGCAGTACTTC. This sequence encodes CASSLAGTGTYEQYF.

The J gene is TRBJ1-1, the V gene TRBV7-6; 7 bases match TRBD1. CDR1 and CDR2 from the germline V gene are SGHVS and FNYEAQ. Trimming at V came to 0 bases and at J to 2 bases, leaving 15 bases not matched to a gene. The length of the CDR3 is 19 residues. The CDR3 protein is CASSLAQGERVSVNTEAFF. DNA for the CDR3: TGTGCCAGCAGCTTAGCGCAGGGGGAGCGCGTTTCGGTTAACACTGAAGCTTTCTTT.

CDR3 protein: CASSGLFGGAGELFF. For the CDR3, the DNA is TGTGCCAGCAGTGGCCTGTTTGGCGGGGCCGGGGAGCTGTTTTTT. V gene TRBV25-1 combines with J gene TRBJ2-2; a weak D match, TRBD2 (6 bases). The CDR3 loop spans 15 amino acids. V was clipped by 4 bases and J by 6 bases, with 15 bases between them. Germline CDR1 MGHDK, CDR2 SYGVNS.

The chain links TRBV30 to TRBJ2-2, with D possibly TRBD2 on 7 matching bases. Germline lookup yields CDR1 GTSNPN and CDR2 SVGIG (reference sequence). Between the trimmed V and J ends, which lost 0 bases and 7 bases, there was a span of 12 bases. This CDR3 is built from 14 residues. The CDR3 is CAWSVLGGDGELFF. DNA for the CDR3: TGTGCCTGGAGTGTTCTAGGGGGGGACGGGGAGCTGTTTTTT.

A single count supports this clone. The chain couples TRBV19 to TRBJ1-4; D possibly corresponds to TRBD1 (6 bases). Trimming cost V 5 bases and J 5 bases, with 15 bases left between them. Looked up from germline, CDR1 is LNHDA and CDR2 is SQIVND (reference sequence). This CDR3 spans 15 amino acids. CDR3 sequence reads: CASSLTGLLNEKLFF. In DNA form, the CDR3 reads TGTGCCAGTAGTCTTACAGGGTTATTGAATGAAAAACTGTTTTTT.